Below, 28 T cell receptor beta chains from the same sample are listed, as sequenced in a study of T cells after yellow fever vaccination. Each CDR3 protein is one row after TCRdb ran MiXCR on the 5' RACE reads. This table has some 340,000 distinct CDR3 sequences, about 4% appearing once. The sequencing used PBMCs, collected 5 days after the yellow fever booster vaccination. All receptors come from a man between 18 and 29 years old who received the YFV17D yellow fever vaccine.

The chain employs TRBV7-2 and TRBJ1-1; D ambiguous. CDR1 is SGHTA and CDR2 is FQGNSA in the germline V gene. V dropped 2 bases and J dropped 10 bases, with 11 bases sitting between them. The CDR3 contains 12 residues. The DNA of the CDR3 is TGTGCCAGCAGCTTATTAGGGCAGCGAGCTTTCTTT. The encoded protein is CASSLLGQRAFF.

The CDR3 sequence is CASSFSGSPGELFF. The CDR3 DNA reads TGTGCCAGCAGTTTTAGCGGGTCACCGGGGGAGCTGTTTTTT. The chain couples TRBV7-9 to TRBJ2-2; TRBD2 matches at 7 bases. Germline CDR1 is SEHNR and CDR2 is FQNEAQ (reference sequence). The junction had 9 bases not matched to a gene; V was cut back by 6 bases and J by 8 bases. The CDR3 is 14 residues long.

This sequence joins TRBV20-1 and TRBJ2-7; TRBD1 or TRBD2 may be the D gene (5 bases each). The CDR3 contains 13 residues. CDR1 and CDR2 from the germline V gene are DFQATT and SNEGSKA (reference sequence). Trimming took off 5 bases at V and 3 bases at J, with 14 bases between the two ends. The CDR3 DNA is TGCAGTGCTGGGGGACCGTTTAGCTACGAGCAGTACTTC. As protein: CSAGGPFSYEQYF.

This clonotype has ten or more counts. The chain links TRBV12-3 or TRBV12-4 to TRBJ2-5; 8 nucleotides match TRBD2. This CDR3 has 15 amino acids. The ends lost 3 bases at V and 2 bases at J; junction bases unmatched: 5. The chain's CDR3 is CASSFGAGAQETQYF. The CDR3 DNA reads as TGTGCCAGCAGTTTTGGAGCGGGGGCGCAAGAGACCCAGTACTTC.

This clonotype has only a few counts. V is TRBV24-1 and J is TRBJ2-1, with D possibly TRBD1 on 6 matching bases. V lost 4 bases, J lost 5 bases, and 20 bases lay in between. This CDR3 comprises 17 residues. The germline V gene encodes CDR1 KGHDR and CDR2 SFDVKD. This CDR3 is CATSEPSTGKGDNEQFF. The CDR3 nucleotides are TGTGCCACCAGTGAACCGTCTACAGGGAAAGGGGACAATGAGCAGTTCTTC.

In its sample, this clonotype was seen a few times. The chain has TRBV4-3 and TRBJ2-3, with 7 nucleotides matching TRBD2. CDR3 length equals 16 residues. The germline V gene has CDR1 LGHNA and CDR2 YSLEER. Unmatched junction bases numbered 7, after V lost 1 base and J lost 3 bases. In DNA, the CDR3 is TGCGCCAGCAGCCAAGCCTTGGCGGGGGTGACAGATACGCAGTATTTT. It translates to CASSQALAGVTDTQYF.

This clonotype was found a few times. The chain joins TRBV12-3 or TRBV12-4 to TRBJ2-5, with TRBD2 matching 12 bases. V lost 7 bases, J lost 5 bases, and 8 bases stayed unmatched. The CDR3 has 15 amino acids. In DNA form, the CDR3 reads TGTGCCAGCAAGACGACTAGCGGGGGTTTGGAGACCCAGTACTTC. Its protein product is CASKTTSGGLETQYF.

The chain joins TRBV19 to TRBJ2-1; D remains ambiguous. Germline V CDR1 and CDR2: LNHDA, SQIVND (reference sequence). This CDR3 comprises 12 residues. Between the trimmed V and J ends, which lost 4 bases and 5 bases, there was a span of 6 bases. The CDR3 DNA reads TGTGCCAGTAGTAACCCCCACAATGAGCAGTTCTTC. It is translated as CASSNPHNEQFF. Full variable domain (outside the CDR3, taken from reference TRBV19 and TRBJ2-1): DGGITQSPKYLFRKEGQNVTLSCEQNLNHDAMYWYRQDPGQGLRLIYYSQIVNDFQKGDIAEGYSVSREKKESFPLTVTSAQKNPTAFYLCASSNPHNEQFFGPGTRLTVL.

This clonotype has a count of ten or more. V and J are TRBV10-2 and TRBJ2-5, with D possibly being TRBD2 (5 bases). Between the trimmed V and J ends, which lost 2 bases and 1 base, there was a span of 11 bases. The CDR3 spans 15 residues. The germline V gene has CDR1 WSHSY and CDR2 SAAADI. The CDR3 sequence: CASSEPLGLQETQYF. The CDR3 DNA reads TGCGCCAGCAGTGAGCCACTAGGCCTCCAAGAGACCCAGTACTTC.

This clonotype came up many times. This chain joins TRBV11-2 and TRBJ2-2; D may be TRBD2 (8 bases). This CDR3 contains 16 residues. V was shortened by 5 bases and J by 4 bases, with 17 bases between the two germline ends. Looked up from germline, CDR1 is SGHAT and CDR2 is FQNNGV. CDR3: CASSQGDSGVTGELFF. The CDR3 nucleotides are TGTGCCAGCAGCCAGGGGGATAGCGGGGTCACCGGGGAGCTGTTTTTT.

This clonotype was seen more than once but under ten times. The chain couples TRBV27 to TRBJ1-5; 7 nucleotides line up with TRBD1. In germline, CDR1 is MNHEY, CDR2 SMNVEV (reference sequence). Trimming took 6 bases from V and 4 from J; bases not matched to a gene: 6. The CDR3 runs to 14 residues. The CDR3 loop is CASRRQGVNQPQHF. Here the CDR3 DNA reads TGTGCCAGCAGACGACAGGGAGTTAATCAGCCCCAGCATTTT.

The V gene is TRBV19, the J gene TRBJ2-7; tentative D call: TRBD2 (5 bases). Trimming removed 1 base at V and 3 bases at J, with 10 bases between. CDR1 is LNHDA and CDR2 is SQIVND in the germline V gene (reference sequence). The CDR3 spans 14 residues. The CDR3 loop is CASSIGTGNYEQYF. CDR3 coding DNA: TGTGCCAGTAGTATAGGAACGGGGAACTACGAGCAGTACTTC.

V usage is TRBV12-3 or TRBV12-4 and J usage is TRBJ2-1; D is perhaps TRBD2 (5 bases). Deletions cut 3 bases from V and 9 bases from J, with 9 bases between. The CDR3 consists of 12 residues. The CDR3 DNA sequence: TGTGCCAGCAGTTTGGAGGTTCGTGAGCAGTTCTTC. This codes for CASSLEVREQFF.

This clonotype was observed at least ten times. The genes are TRBV7-7 and TRBJ2-1; 7 bases are a match to TRBD1. The CDR3 totals 13 residues. With V trimmed by 5 bases and J by 6 bases, 4 bases remained unmatched. CDR1 and CDR2 from the germline V gene are SSHAT and FNYEAQ (reference sequence). The CDR3 region has the DNA TGTGCCAGCAGCCCGGGACAGCTCAATGAGCAGTTCTTC. The encoded protein is CASSPGQLNEQFF.

This clonotype was detected ten times or more. V usage is TRBV7-3 and J usage is TRBJ1-1; possible D gene TRBD1, 6 bases. V dropped 4 bases and J dropped 4 bases, with 10 bases sitting between them. Germline CDR1 SGHTA, CDR2 FQGTGA. CDR3 length: 13 amino acids. For the CDR3, the DNA is TGTGCCAGCAGCTCCCCAGGGGCCACTGAAGCTTTCTTT. The encoded protein is CASSSPGATEAFF.

This clonotype was recorded many times. The CDR3 protein is CASSSGANVLTF. The CDR3 region has the DNA TGTGCCAGCAGTTCTGGGGCCAACGTCCTGACTTTC. This rearrangement joins TRBV6-5 to TRBJ2-6; D is unclear. Per germline, CDR1 MNHEY and CDR2 SVGAGI. The CDR3 has 12 amino acids. V was cut by 4 bases and J by 2 bases, with 0 bases left in between.

This clonotype showed up just a few times. The chain joins TRBV18 to TRBJ2-3; 9 nucleotides agree with TRBD1. Germline trimming cut 3 bases from V and 2 bases from J; bases unmatched to any gene: 6. This CDR3 is built from 16 residues. CDR1 KGHSH and CDR2 LQKENI come from the germline V gene. The CDR3 nucleotides read TGTGCCAGCTCACCTAAAGGGACAGGGTACACAGATACGCAGTATTTT. Encoded protein: CASSPKGTGYTDTQYF. Together with reference TRBV18 and TRBJ2-3, the CDR3 gives the full variable domain: NAGVMQNPRHLVRRRGQEARLRCSPMKGHSHVYWYRQLPEEGLKFMVYLQKENIIDESGMPKERFSAEFPKEGPSILRIQQVVRGDSAAYFCASSPKGTGYTDTQYFGPGTRLTVL.

The chain is built from TRBV5-6 and TRBJ2-4, with TRBD1 matching 11 bases. This CDR3 has 14 residues. The V gene end was trimmed by 0 bases and the J gene end by 8 bases; junction bases not matched to a gene: 1. Germline CDR1 SGHDT, CDR2 YYEEEE. The CDR3 DNA is TGTGCCAGCAGCTTGGGGGACAGGGGGGACATTCAGTACTTC. This codes for CASSLGDRGDIQYF.

This clonotype came up a few times. The gene calls are TRBV2 and TRBJ2-2, with TRBD1 as a possible D gene (6 bases). CDR3 length: 14 amino acids. Per germline, CDR1 SNHLY and CDR2 FYNNEI. V lost 8 bases, J lost 4 bases, and 14 bases lay in between. The CDR3 region has the DNA TGTGCCAGCCTGAACAGGGCGCGCACCGGGGAGCTGTTTTTT. It is translated as CASLNRARTGELFF.

V gene TRBV27 combines with J gene TRBJ2-1; 7 nucleotides agree with TRBD1. Unmatched junction bases numbered 10, after V lost 8 bases and J lost 6 bases. The CDR3 is made up of 14 amino acids. CDR1 MNHEY and CDR2 SMNVEV come from the germline V gene (reference sequence). CDR3 nucleotide sequence: TGTGCCAGCCGACAGGGATCCCCCCGCAATGAGCAGTTCTTC. This codes for CASRQGSPRNEQFF.

The chain uses TRBV7-9 and TRBJ2-7, with TRBD1 matching 7 bases. J gave up 4 bases and V 5 bases, and 8 bases lay outside the gene matches. The CDR3 has 14 amino acids. Looked up from germline, CDR1 is SEHNR and CDR2 is FQNEAQ (reference sequence). CDR3 coding DNA: TGTGCCAGCAGCGCCGGGACAGAGAGGTACGAGCAGTACTTC. Its protein product is CASSAGTERYEQYF.

The chain couples TRBV29-1 to TRBJ1-1; D might be TRBD1 (5 bases). Germline V gene data show CDR1 as SQVTM and CDR2 as ANQGSEA. Trimming took 6 bases from V and 4 from J, leaving 12 bases between them. The CDR3 is 12 amino acids. The CDR3 nucleotides are TGCAGCGTGCACAGGATGGGCACTGAAGCTTTCTTT. This sequence encodes CSVHRMGTEAFF.

In its sample, this clonotype was seen a few times. This chain uses TRBV11-2 with TRBJ1-6; no definite D call. V was pared by 5 bases and J by 0 bases, with 14 bases between. The CDR3 contains 17 residues. The V gene's germline CDR1 is SGHAT and CDR2 FQNNGV. Here the CDR3 DNA reads TGTGCCAGCAGCCCAGCAGCATTACGCTCCTATAATTCACCCCTCCACTTT. Translation gives CASSPAALRSYNSPLHF.

This clonotype was observed at least ten times. The V gene is TRBV27, the J gene TRBJ2-5; possibly TRBD1 for D (5 bases). The germline CDR1 and CDR2 sequences are MNHEY and SMNVEV (reference sequence). There are 13 residues in the CDR3. Trimming pared 4 bases from V and 5 bases from J, leaving 11 bases between. The CDR3 is CASSWMKGETQYF. The CDR3 DNA follows: TGTGCCAGCAGTTGGATGAAGGGGGAGACCCAGTACTTC.

This clonotype showed up just a few times. The rearrangement joins TRBV20-1 to TRBJ1-1, with D unresolved. The CDR3 runs 11 residues. The V end lost 3 bases, the J end lost 4 bases, and 6 bases lay between the germline ends. Germline lookup yields CDR1 DFQATT and CDR2 SNEGSKA (reference sequence). The CDR3 reads CSASPSTEAFF. The CDR3 DNA follows: TGCAGTGCTAGCCCATCCACTGAAGCTTTCTTT.

This clonotype has ten or more counts. The chain joins TRBV4-2 to TRBJ1-3, with TRBD1 matching 7 bases. The CDR3 is 17 amino acids. The J segment lost 0 bases and the V segment lost 0 bases, leaving 5 bases of the junction unmatched. Germline V gene sequence: CDR1 LGHNA, CDR2 YNFKEQ. The chain's CDR3 is CASSQDRDSYSGNTIYF. CDR3 coding DNA: TGTGCCAGCAGCCAAGACCGGGACAGCTACTCTGGAAACACCATATATTTT.

This clonotype was picked up many times. This rearrangement joins TRBV5-1 to TRBJ2-2; tentatively, D is TRBD2 (5 bases). The CDR3 length is 15 residues. The V gene's germline CDR1 is SGHRS and CDR2 YFSETQ. Trimming stripped 7 bases from V and 0 bases from J, with 13 bases between. CDR3 in amino acids: CASRLTDANTGELFF. In DNA form, the CDR3 reads TGCGCCAGCCGACTAACAGACGCGAACACCGGGGAGCTGTTTTTT.

The CDR3 is CASSLIGDNQPQHF. The DNA of the CDR3 is TGTGCCAGCAGTTTGATAGGGGACAATCAGCCCCAGCATTTT. The J gene is TRBJ1-5, the V gene TRBV28, with D perhaps matching TRBD1 (5 bases). The CDR3 runs to 14 residues. V was cut by 3 bases and J by 3 bases, with 9 bases left in between. Germline V gene lookup returns CDR1 MDHEN and CDR2 SYDVKM. Combining the CDR3 with reference TRBV28 and TRBJ1-5 gives the whole variable domain DVKVTQSSRYLVKRTGEKVFLECVQDMDHENMFWYRQDPGLGLRLIYFSYDVKMKEKGDIPEGYSVSREKKERFSLILESASTNQTSMYLCASSLIGDNQPQHFGDGTRLSIL.